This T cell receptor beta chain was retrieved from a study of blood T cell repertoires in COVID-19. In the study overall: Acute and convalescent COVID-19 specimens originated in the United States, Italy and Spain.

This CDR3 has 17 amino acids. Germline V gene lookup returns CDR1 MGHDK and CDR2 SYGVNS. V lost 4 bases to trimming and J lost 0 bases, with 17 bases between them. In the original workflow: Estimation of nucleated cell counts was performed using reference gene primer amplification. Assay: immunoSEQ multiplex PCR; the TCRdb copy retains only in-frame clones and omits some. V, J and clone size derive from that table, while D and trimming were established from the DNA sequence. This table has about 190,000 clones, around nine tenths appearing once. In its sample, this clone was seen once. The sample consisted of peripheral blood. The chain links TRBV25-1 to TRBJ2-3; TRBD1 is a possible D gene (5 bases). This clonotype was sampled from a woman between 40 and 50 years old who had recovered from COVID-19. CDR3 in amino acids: CASSGTPTGRSTDTQYF. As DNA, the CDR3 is TGTGCCAGCAGTGGGACCCCTACAGGACGGAGCACAGATACGCAGTATTTT.